The rows below give T cell receptor beta chains drawn from one sample of a study of cytomegalovirus exposure and HLA in healthy donors. Produced via immunoSEQ multiplex PCR; TCRdb's table is partial and in-frame only. Of roughly 100,000 clones listed, over 65% are singletons. The sequenced sample was PBMCs. The receptors come from a man aged 35-49 years in good health and CMV-seropositive. Each CDR3 is given with its conserved first and last residue. A D gene is named only where the DNA matches it firmly. The size field is filled for only some rows; it gives once, few, many or a size class.

d_call	v_call	j_call	clone_size	cdr3_aa	cdr3_nt
NA	TRBV9	TRBJ1-2	once	CASSVAPRDYGYTF	TGTGCCAGCAGCGTAGCTCCAAGAGACTATGGCTACACCTTC
TRBD1	TRBV19	TRBJ2-4	few	CASSPTGTGNPKNIQYF	TGTGCCAGTAGTCCCACCGGGACAGGGAATCCCAAAAACATTCAGTACTTC
TRBD2	TRBV30	TRBJ2-3	NA	CAWSVFSGRSDTQYF	TGTGCCTGGAGTGTATTTAGCGGGAGGTCAGATACGCAGTATTTT
NA	TRBV5-6	TRBJ2-2	NA	CASSFGGDAGELFF	TGTGCCAGCAGCTTTGGAGGGGACGCCGGGGAGCTGTTTTTT
NA	TRBV5-5	TRBJ1-1	once	CASSANRGDTEAFF	TGTGCCAGCAGCGCTAATCGGGGGGACACTGAAGCTTTCTTT
TRBD2	TRBV7-3	TRBJ2-3	NA	CASSLVGGPGGDTQYF	TGTGCCAGCAGCTTAGTGGGGGGGCCGGGAGGGGATACGCAGTATTTT
NA	TRBV9	TRBJ2-1	NA	CASSVEGGTQYNEQFF	TGTGCCAGCAGCGTAGAGGGAGGAACCCAATACAATGAGCAGTTCTTC
NA	TRBV11-2	TRBJ2-4	NA	CASSLVAGSVSKNIQYF	TGTGCCAGCAGCTTAGTGGCGGGATCAGTCTCCAAAAACATTCAGTACTTC
TRBD1	TRBV29-1	TRBJ2-5	NA	CSVKNPGQGRRQETQYF	TGCAGCGTTAAAAACCCTGGACAGGGGCGGCGGCAAGAGACCCAGTACTTC
TRBD1	TRBV7-2	TRBJ1-1	NA	CASRSGTGVRGAFF	TGTGCCAGCAGGTCCGGGACAGGGGTGAGGGGAGCTTTCTTT
NA	TRBV7-7	TRBJ2-2	NA	CASSLGGGDGELFF	TGTGCTAGCAGCTTAGGTGGCGGGGACGGGGAGCTGTTTTTT
NA	TRBV6-1	TRBJ1-5	few	CASSPDRNLNQPQHF	TGTGCCAGCAGCCCCGACAGGAACCTTAATCAGCCCCAGCATTTT
TRBD2	TRBV7-2	TRBJ2-5	NA	CASSETSGGGQETQYF	TGTGCCAGCAGCGAGACTAGCGGGGGGGGTCAAGAGACCCAGTACTTC
NA	TRBV4-2	TRBJ2-5	once	CASSQESVADRPKTTQYF	TGTGCCAGCAGCCAAGAGTCGGTAGCGGATCGACCAAAGACGACCCAGTACTTC
TRBD2	TRBV19	TRBJ2-3	NA	CASSILAGGPGGDTQYF	TGTGCCAGTAGTATTCTAGCGGGGGGGCCGGGGGGCGATACGCAGTATTTT
TRBD1	TRBV11-3	TRBJ1-1	once	CASSLGQGRGSTEAFF	TGTGCCAGCAGCTTGGGACAGGGGCGGGGGAGCACTGAAGCTTTCTTT
NA	TRBV28	TRBJ2-3	few	CASSLVRYTQYF	TGTGCCAGCAGTTTAGTCAGGTATACGCAGTATTTT
NA	TRBV13	TRBJ2-1	NA	CASSLGVGNEQFF	TGTGCCAGCAGCTTAGGGGTCGGCAATGAGCAGTTCTTC
TRBD1	TRBV6-1	TRBJ2-7	NA	CASSVRDRGYEQYF	TGTGCCAGCAGTGTCCGGGACAGGGGCTACGAGCAGTACTTC
TRBD2	TRBV5-4	TRBJ2-1	NA	CASTGAGLAKYNEQFF	TGTGCCAGCACCGGGGCGGGACTAGCAAAATACAATGAGCAGTTCTTC
TRBD1	TRBV11-2	TRBJ2-7	NA	CASSLGQGAYEQYF	TGTGCCAGCAGCTTGGGACAGGGCGCCTACGAGCAGTACTTC
NA	TRBV19	TRBJ2-1	few	CASRGGLGYNEQFF	TGTGCCAGTAGGGGAGGCCTGGGATACAATGAGCAGTTCTTC
TRBD2	TRBV18	TRBJ2-1	NA	CASSPSSGGAYNEQFF	TGTGCCAGCTCACCATCTAGCGGGGGGGCCTACAATGAGCAGTTCTTC
NA	TRBV2	TRBJ2-6	NA	CASSLQGIRSGANVLTF	TGTGCCAGCAGCCTACAGGGTATTAGGTCTGGGGCCAACGTCCTGACTTTC
TRBD2	TRBV5-1	TRBJ2-1	NA	CASSLRLAGGHVNEQFF	TGCGCCAGCAGCCTGAGACTAGCGGGAGGGCATGTGAATGAGCAGTTCTTC
NA	TRBV18	TRBJ1-5	NA	CASSPPWLGNQPQHF	TGTGCCAGCTCACCACCCTGGCTGGGCAATCAGCCCCAGCATTTT
TRBD1	TRBV19	TRBJ2-5	NA	CASRHQGELGTQYF	TGTGCCAGTAGACACCAGGGGGAATTGGGGACCCAGTACTTC
TRBD2	TRBV7-6	TRBJ2-2	few	CASSLFAGVTGELFF	TGTGCCAGCAGCTTATTCGCGGGAGTCACCGGGGAGCTGTTTTTT
NA	TRBV11-2	TRBJ1-1	NA	CASSLVRQGWAFF	TGTGCCAGCAGCTTAGTTAGGCAGGGTTGGGCTTTCTTT
NA	TRBV5-8	TRBJ1-2	NA	CASSLSQGGYGYTF	TGTGCCAGCAGTTTGAGTCAGGGAGGCTATGGCTACACCTTC
NA	TRBV27	TRBJ1-6	NA	CASSRSYSGLSPLHF	TGTGCCAGCAGCCGATCATACTCAGGGTTATCACCCCTCCACTTT
NA	TRBV11-2	TRBJ1-1	NA	CASSPQTPLPNTEAFF	TGTGCCAGCAGCCCCCAGACACCCTTACCAAACACTGAAGCTTTCTTT
NA	TRBV19	TRBJ1-1	NA	CASSITGRGTEAFF	TGTGCCAGTAGTATAACAGGGAGGGGGACTGAAGCTTTCTTT
NA	TRBV19	TRBJ1-5	NA	CASSDRFNQPQHF	TGTGCCAGTAGTGACAGGTTCAATCAGCCCCAGCATTTT
NA	TRBV19	TRBJ1-2	NA	CASSIGGGWKGYTF	TGTGCCAGTAGTATAGGTGGGGGGTGGAAAGGCTACACCTTC
TRBD1	TRBV11-3	TRBJ2-1	NA	CASSSSGTGGLEQFF	TGTGCCAGCAGCTCCTCCGGGACAGGGGGCCTTGAGCAGTTCTTC
NA	TRBV6-4	TRBJ2-7	NA	CTDRVEGVYEQYF	TGTACCGACCGGGTAGAGGGAGTGTACGAGCAGTACTTC
NA	TRBV7-2	TRBJ2-1	NA	CASSPRNNEQFF	TGTGCCAGCAGTCCCAGAAACAATGAGCAGTTCTTC
NA	TRBV6-1	TRBJ2-7	NA	CASSVQGSYEQYF	TGTGCCAGCAGTGTCCAGGGGTCGTACGAGCAGTACTTC
NA	TRBV7-2	TRBJ1-6	NA	CASSLLQEQYNSPLHF	TGTGCCAGCAGCTTACTCCAGGAACAGTATAATTCACCCCTCCACTTT
TRBD1	TRBV7-8	TRBJ1-3	once	CASSPRTGLGNTIYF	TGTGCCAGCAGCCCCCGGACAGGCCTGGGAAACACCATATATTTT
NA	TRBV7-2	TRBJ2-5	NA	CASSPRGVAVKETQYF	TGTGCCAGCAGCCCCAGAGGGGTAGCGGTAAAAGAGACCCAGTACTTC
NA	TRBV30	TRBJ2-2	NA	CAWSVILAAGELFF	TGTGCCTGGAGTGTAATCCTAGCAGCCGGGGAGCTGTTTTTT
NA	TRBV7-3	TRBJ2-2	NA	CASSISAGELFF	TGTGCCAGCAGTATTAGCGCCGGGGAGCTGTTTTTT
NA	TRBV29-1	TRBJ2-1	NA	CSVGQGSTNEQFF	TGCAGCGTGGGGCAGGGGTCTACAAATGAGCAGTTCTTC
TRBD1	TRBV29-1	TRBJ2-5	NA	CSVELRGLDEETQYF	TGCAGCGTTGAGCTGAGGGGGCTAGACGAAGAGACCCAGTACTTC
NA	TRBV27	TRBJ1-2	NA	CASSFGSGGRTNYGYTF	TGTGCCAGCAGTTTTGGTTCGGGGGGGCGCACCAACTATGGCTACACCTTC
TRBD1	TRBV30	TRBJ1-1	NA	CAWSVRGLGGTEAFF	TGTGCCTGGAGTGTAAGGGGGCTCGGCGGCACTGAAGCTTTCTTT
NA	TRBV7-2	TRBJ1-1	few	CASSFRENTEAFF	TGTGCCAGCAGCTTCAGGGAGAACACTGAAGCTTTCTTT